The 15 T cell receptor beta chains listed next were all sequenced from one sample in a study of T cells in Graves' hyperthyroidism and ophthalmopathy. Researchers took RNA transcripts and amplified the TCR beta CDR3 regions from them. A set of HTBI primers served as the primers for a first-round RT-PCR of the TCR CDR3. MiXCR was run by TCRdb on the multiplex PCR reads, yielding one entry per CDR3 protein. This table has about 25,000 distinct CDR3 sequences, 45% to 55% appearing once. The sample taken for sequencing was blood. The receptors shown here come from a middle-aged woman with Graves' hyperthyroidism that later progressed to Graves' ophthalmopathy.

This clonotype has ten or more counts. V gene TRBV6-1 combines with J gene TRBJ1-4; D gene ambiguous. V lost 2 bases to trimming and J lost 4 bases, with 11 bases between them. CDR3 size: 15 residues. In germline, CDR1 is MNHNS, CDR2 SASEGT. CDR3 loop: CASSEFGRDNEKLFF. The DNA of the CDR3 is TGTGCCAGCAGTGAATTCGGCCGAGATAATGAAAAACTGTTTTTT.

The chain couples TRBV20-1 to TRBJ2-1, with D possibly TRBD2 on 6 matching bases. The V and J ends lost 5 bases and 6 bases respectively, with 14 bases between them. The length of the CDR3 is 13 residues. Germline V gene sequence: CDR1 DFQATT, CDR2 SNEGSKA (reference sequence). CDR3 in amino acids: CSAPSGPPNEQFF. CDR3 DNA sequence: TGCAGTGCTCCCAGCGGGCCCCCCAATGAGCAGTTCTTC.

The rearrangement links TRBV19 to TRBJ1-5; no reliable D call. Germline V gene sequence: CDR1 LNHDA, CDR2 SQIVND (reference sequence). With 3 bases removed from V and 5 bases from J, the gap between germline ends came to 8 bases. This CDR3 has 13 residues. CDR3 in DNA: TGTGCCAGTAGTATTGTCACTGATCAGCCCCAGCATTTT. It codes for CASSIVTDQPQHF.

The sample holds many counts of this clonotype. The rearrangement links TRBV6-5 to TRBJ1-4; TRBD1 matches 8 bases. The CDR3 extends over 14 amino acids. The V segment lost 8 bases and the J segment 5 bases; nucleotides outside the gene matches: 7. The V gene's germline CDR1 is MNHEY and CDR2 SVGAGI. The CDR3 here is CASCLGQGNEKLFF. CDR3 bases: TGTGCCAGCTGTCTTGGACAGGGAAATGAAAAACTGTTTTTT.

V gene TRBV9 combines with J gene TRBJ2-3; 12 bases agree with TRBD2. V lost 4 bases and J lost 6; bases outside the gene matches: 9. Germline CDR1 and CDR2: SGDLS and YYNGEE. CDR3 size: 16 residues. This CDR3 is CASSITTSGSPDTQYF. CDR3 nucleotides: TGTGCCAGCAGCATAACGACTAGCGGGAGTCCGGATACGCAGTATTTT.

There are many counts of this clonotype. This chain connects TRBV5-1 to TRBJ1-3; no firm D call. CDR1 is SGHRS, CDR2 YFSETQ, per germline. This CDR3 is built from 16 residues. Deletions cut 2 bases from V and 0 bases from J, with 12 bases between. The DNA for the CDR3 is TGCGCCAGCAGCTTAGACACGATCTTCTCTGGAAACACCATATATTTT. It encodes CASSLDTIFSGNTIYF.

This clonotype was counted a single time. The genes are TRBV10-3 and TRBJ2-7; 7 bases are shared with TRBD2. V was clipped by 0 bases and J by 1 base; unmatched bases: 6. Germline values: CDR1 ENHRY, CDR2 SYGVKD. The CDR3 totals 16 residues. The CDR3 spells CAISESPGGRSYEQYF. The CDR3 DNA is TGTGCCATCAGTGAGTCCCCGGGGGGTAGGTCCTACGAGCAGTACTTC.

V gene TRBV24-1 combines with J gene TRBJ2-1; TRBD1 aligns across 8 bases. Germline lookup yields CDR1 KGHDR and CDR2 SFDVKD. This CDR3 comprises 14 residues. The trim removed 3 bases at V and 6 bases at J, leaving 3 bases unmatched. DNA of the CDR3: TGTGCCACCAGTGATCTCGGGACAGGCAATGAGCAGTTCTTC. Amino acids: CATSDLGTGNEQFF.

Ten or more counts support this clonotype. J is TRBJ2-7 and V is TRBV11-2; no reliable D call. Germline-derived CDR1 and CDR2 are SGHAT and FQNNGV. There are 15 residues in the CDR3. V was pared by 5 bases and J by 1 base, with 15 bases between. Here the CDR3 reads CASSPTDRVSYEQYF. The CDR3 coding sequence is TGTGCCAGCAGCCCCACCGATCGAGTATCCTACGAGCAGTACTTC.

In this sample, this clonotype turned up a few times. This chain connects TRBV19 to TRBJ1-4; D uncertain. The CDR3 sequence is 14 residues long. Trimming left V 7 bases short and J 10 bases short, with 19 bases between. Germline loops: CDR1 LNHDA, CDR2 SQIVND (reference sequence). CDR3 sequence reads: CASKALGRDGKLFF. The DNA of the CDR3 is TGTGCCAGTAAGGCCCTAGGCCGTGACGGAAAACTGTTTTTT.

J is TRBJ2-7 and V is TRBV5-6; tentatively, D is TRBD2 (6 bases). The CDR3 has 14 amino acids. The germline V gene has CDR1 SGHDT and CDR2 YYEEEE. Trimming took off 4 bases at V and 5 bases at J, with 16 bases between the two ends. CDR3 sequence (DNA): TGTGCCAGCAGCCCCACTCTACCTAGCGACGAGCAGTACTTC. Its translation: CASSPTLPSDEQYF.

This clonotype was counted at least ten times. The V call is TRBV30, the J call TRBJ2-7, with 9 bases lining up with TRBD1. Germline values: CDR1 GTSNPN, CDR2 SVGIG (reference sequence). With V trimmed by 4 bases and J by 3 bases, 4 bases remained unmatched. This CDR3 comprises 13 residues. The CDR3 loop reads CAWIPGQGYEQYF. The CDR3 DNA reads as TGTGCCTGGATTCCGGGACAGGGCTACGAGCAGTACTTC. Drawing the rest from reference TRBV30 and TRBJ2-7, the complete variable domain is SQTIHQWPATLVQPVGSPLSLECTVEGTSNPNLYWYRQAAGRGLQLLFYSVGIGQISSEVPQNLSASRPQDRQFILSSKKLLLSDSGFYLCAWIPGQGYEQYFGPGTRLTVT.

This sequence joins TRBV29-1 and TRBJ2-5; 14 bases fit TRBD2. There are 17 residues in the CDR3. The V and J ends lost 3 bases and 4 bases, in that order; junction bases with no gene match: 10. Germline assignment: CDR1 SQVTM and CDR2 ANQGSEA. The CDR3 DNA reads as TGCAGCGTTGATGCGACTAGCGGGAGGGCCGGGATAGAGACCCAGTACTTC. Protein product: CSVDATSGRAGIETQYF.

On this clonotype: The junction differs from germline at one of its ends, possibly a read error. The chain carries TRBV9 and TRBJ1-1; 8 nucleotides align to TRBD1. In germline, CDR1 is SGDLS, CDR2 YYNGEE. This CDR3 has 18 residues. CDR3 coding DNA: TGTGCCAGCAGCGTAGCCCCCAACAGGGGGAACGGGAACACTGAAGCTTGCTTT. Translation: CASSVAPNRGNGNTEACF.

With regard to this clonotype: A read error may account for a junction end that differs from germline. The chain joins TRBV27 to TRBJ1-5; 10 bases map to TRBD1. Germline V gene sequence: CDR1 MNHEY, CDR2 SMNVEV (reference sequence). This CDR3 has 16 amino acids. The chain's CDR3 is CASSLTGGWSSQPQHF. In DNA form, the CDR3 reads TGTGCCAGCAGTTTGACAGGGGGCTGGAGCAGTCAGCCCCAGCATTTT.